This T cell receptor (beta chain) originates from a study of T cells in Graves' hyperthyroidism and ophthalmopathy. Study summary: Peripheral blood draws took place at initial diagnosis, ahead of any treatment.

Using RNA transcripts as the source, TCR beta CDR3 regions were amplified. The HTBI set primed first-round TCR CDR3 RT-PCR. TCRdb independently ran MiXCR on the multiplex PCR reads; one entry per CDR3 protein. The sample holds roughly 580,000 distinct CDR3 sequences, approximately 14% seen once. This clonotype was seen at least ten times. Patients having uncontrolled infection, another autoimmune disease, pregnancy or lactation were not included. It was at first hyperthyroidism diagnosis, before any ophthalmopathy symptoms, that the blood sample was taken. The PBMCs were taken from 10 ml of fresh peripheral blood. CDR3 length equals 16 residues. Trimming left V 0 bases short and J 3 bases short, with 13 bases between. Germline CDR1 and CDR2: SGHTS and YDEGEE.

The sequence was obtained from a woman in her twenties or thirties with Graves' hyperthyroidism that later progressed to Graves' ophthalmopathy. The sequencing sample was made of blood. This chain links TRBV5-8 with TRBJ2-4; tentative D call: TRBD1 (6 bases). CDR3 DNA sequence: TGTGCCAGCAGCTTGGCCGACAGGCAGGGCAAAAACATTCAGTACTTC. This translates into CASSLADRQGKNIQYF.